Presented here are 2 T cell receptor beta chains from one specimen sequenced in a study of blood T cell repertoires in COVID-19. Profiling relied on immunoSEQ multiplex PCR, and the TCRdb table lists in-frame clones only, not all of them. The repertoire holds roughly 80,000 clones, with roughly 87% as singletons. Sequencing was done on a sample of peripheral blood. These receptors originate from a man aged 45-65 years with acute or convalescent COVID-19.

Only a few counts were recorded for this clone. This sequence joins TRBV5-6 and TRBJ2-1; D remains unclear. The CDR3 length is 15 residues. Germline V gene sequence: CDR1 SGHDT, CDR2 YYEEEE. The V and J ends lost 4 bases and 3 bases respectively, with 14 bases between them. In nucleotides, the CDR3 is TGTGCCAGCAGCCGGCTTACAGATGACTACAATGAGCAGTTCTTC. It specifies CASSRLTDDYNEQFF.

Only a few counts were recorded for this clone. The chain uses TRBV4-2 and TRBJ1-6; D possibly corresponds to TRBD1 (5 bases). Trimming stripped 0 bases from V and 11 bases from J, with 17 bases between. The CDR3 spans 16 residues. Germline V gene lookup returns CDR1 LGHNA and CDR2 YNFKEQ. The CDR3 DNA sequence: TGTGCCAGCAGCCAAGAAGTGGAGGGGACGGGGGCACCCCTCCACTTT. This encodes CASSQEVEGTGAPLHF.